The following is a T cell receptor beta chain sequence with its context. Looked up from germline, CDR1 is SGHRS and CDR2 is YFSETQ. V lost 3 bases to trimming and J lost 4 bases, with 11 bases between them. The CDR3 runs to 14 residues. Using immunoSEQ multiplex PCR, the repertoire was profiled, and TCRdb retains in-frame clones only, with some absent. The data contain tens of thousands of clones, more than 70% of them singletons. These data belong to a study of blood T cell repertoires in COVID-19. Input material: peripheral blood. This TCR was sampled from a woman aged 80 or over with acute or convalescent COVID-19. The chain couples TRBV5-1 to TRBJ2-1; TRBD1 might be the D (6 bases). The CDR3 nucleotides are TGCGCCAGCAGCTCCCCGGACAGTTACAATGAGCAGTTCTTC. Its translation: CASSSPDSYNEQFF.